A single sample is the source of the 20 T cell receptor beta chains below, sequenced in a study of blood T cell repertoires in COVID-19. Assay: immunoSEQ multiplex PCR; the TCRdb copy retains only in-frame clones and omits some. The sample consists of more than 85,000 clones, about 78% of them appearing once. The sample consisted of peripheral blood. All receptors come from a human donor in a cohort sampled during active or convalescent COVID-19.

The rearrangement joins TRBV4-3 to TRBJ1-2; 9 nucleotides match TRBD1. This CDR3 spans 18 amino acids. CDR1 is LGHNA, CDR2 YSLEER, per germline. V dropped 4 bases and J dropped 2; count of bases not matched to a gene: 14. DNA for the CDR3: TGCGCCAGCAGCCCCCAACCAGGGACAGGGAACTTAAACTATGGCTACACCTTC. Amino acids: CASSPQPGTGNLNYGYTF.

The chain links TRBV13 to TRBJ2-3, with 10 bases matching TRBD2. The CDR3 extends over 16 amino acids. Trimming cost V 1 base and J 2 bases; bases outside gene matches: 3. The germline CDR1 and CDR2 sequences are PRHDT and FYEKMQ (reference sequence). This chain's CDR3 is CASSLVSGRPTDTQYF. The CDR3 coding sequence is TGTGCCAGCAGCTTAGTTAGCGGGAGGCCCACAGATACGCAGTATTTT.

V gene TRBV18 combines with J gene TRBJ1-2; 9 positions agree with TRBD1. The CDR3 runs to 15 residues. With V trimmed by 2 bases and J by 5 bases, 6 bases remained unmatched. The germline V gene encodes CDR1 KGHSH and CDR2 LQKENI. CDR3 nucleotide sequence: TGTGCCAGCTCACCAGGTACAGGGGGCAAGTATGGCTACACCTTC. Encoded protein: CASSPGTGGKYGYTF.

The V gene is TRBV4-1, the J gene TRBJ2-1; D is uncertain. CDR1 and CDR2 (germline): MGHRA, YSYEKL. CDR3 length: 16 residues. Trimming pared 0 bases from V and 1 base from J, leaving 10 bases between. The CDR3 nucleotides read TGCGCCAGCAGCCAAGAACGGGTAGGTTCCTACAATGAGCAGTTCTTC. It is translated as CASSQERVGSYNEQFF.

The V and J genes are TRBV25-1 and TRBJ2-5, with 11 positions matching TRBD2. V lost 4 bases, J lost 6 bases, and 13 bases stayed unmatched. CDR3 size: 17 residues. Germline values: CDR1 MGHDK, CDR2 SYGVNS. The CDR3 here is CASSGHMVAGGRQTQYF. CDR3 DNA: TGTGCCAGCAGTGGCCATATGGTAGCGGGAGGGCGGCAGACCCAGTACTTC.

This chain uses TRBV29-1 with TRBJ2-1; no clear D gene. The CDR3 runs to 14 residues. Germline V gene lookup returns CDR1 SQVTM and CDR2 ANQGSEA. Trimming took 6 bases from V and 9 from J, leaving 21 bases between them. The CDR3 DNA reads TGCAGCGTCGCCAGTCAGGTCAGTTTTAGTGAGCAGTTCTTC. Translation gives CSVASQVSFSEQFF.

The chain has TRBV6-5 and TRBJ2-2; D unresolved. The ends were cut back, 0 bases at V and 4 bases at J, with 9 bases in the middle. From germline, CDR1 is MNHEY and CDR2 SVGAGI. CDR3 length: 15 residues. DNA for the CDR3: TGTGCCAGCAGTTACTCGCCAGTCACCACCGGGGAGCTGTTTTTT. This codes for CASSYSPVTTGELFF.

The rearrangement uses TRBV6-5 and TRBJ2-3; 10 bases are shared with TRBD2. This CDR3 is 14 amino acids long. V was pared by 6 bases and J by 4 bases, with 4 bases of the junction left unmatched. Per the germline V gene, CDR1 is MNHEY and CDR2 is SVGAGI. CDR3 loop: CASRERGGSDTQYF. DNA for the CDR3: TGTGCCAGCAGAGAGCGGGGGGGTTCAGATACGCAGTATTTT.

This clone was found a few times. The rearrangement joins TRBV10-3 to TRBJ2-5; D is perhaps TRBD1 (6 bases). Between the trimmed V and J ends, which lost 3 bases and 2 bases, there was a span of 10 bases. The CDR3 is made up of 14 amino acids. The germline V gene encodes CDR1 ENHRY and CDR2 SYGVKD. Written as DNA, the CDR3 is TGTGCCATCAGTGACCCAGGGGTACAAGAGACCCAGTACTTC. Its protein product is CAISDPGVQETQYF.

The J gene is TRBJ1-6, the V gene TRBV9, with D perhaps matching TRBD1 (5 bases). The CDR3 loop spans 16 amino acids. The V gene's germline CDR1 is SGDLS and CDR2 YYNGEE. Trimming removed 4 bases at V and 4 bases at J, with 15 bases between. The CDR3 sequence: CASSLDRDFYNSPLHF. The CDR3 DNA sequence: TGTGCCAGCAGCTTAGACCGGGACTTTTATAATTCACCCCTCCACTTT.

The J gene is TRBJ1-6, the V gene TRBV7-9; maybe TRBD1 (5 bases). CDR1 SEHNR and CDR2 FQNEAQ come from the germline V gene (reference sequence). The V gene lost 5 bases and the J gene lost 10 bases, with 18 bases spanning the gap. CDR3 length equals 15 residues. The CDR3 DNA is TGTGCCAGCAGCACGCACGGGGGAGGAGGGTCACCCCTCCACTTT. As protein: CASSTHGGGGSPLHF.

The table lists this clone with a few counts. The genes are TRBV2 and TRBJ1-6; weak D call: TRBD1 (6 bases). Trimming took 6 bases from V and 7 from J, leaving 16 bases between them. The CDR3 is 15 amino acids. The germline gives CDR1 SNHLY, CDR2 FYNNEI. In nucleotides, the CDR3 is TGTGCCAGCAGACAACAGGGATCCGCAAATTCACCCCTCCACTTT. Translation: CASRQQGSANSPLHF.

This sequence joins TRBV5-1 and TRBJ2-7; 13 bases match TRBD2. Germline-derived CDR1 and CDR2 are SGHRS and YFSETQ. The length of the CDR3 is 16 residues. Trimming cost V 8 bases and J 5 bases; bases outside gene matches: 13. CDR3 nucleotides: TGCGCCAGGGGACTAGCGGGGAAAATTACGGTCCACGAGCAGTACTTC. Encoded protein: CARGLAGKITVHEQYF.

The rearrangement links TRBV27 to TRBJ2-7; D gene uncertain. The CDR3 spans 14 residues. Germline V CDR1 and CDR2: MNHEY, SMNVEV (reference sequence). Trimming stripped 2 bases from V and 3 bases from J, with 11 bases between. CDR3 sequence: CASSLTRYGYEQYF. The DNA of the CDR3 is TGTGCCAGCAGTTTAACCAGGTACGGCTACGAGCAGTACTTC.

V is TRBV28 and J is TRBJ2-7; 12 nucleotides agree with TRBD1. V shed 5 bases and J 5 bases; nucleotides not matched to a gene: 7. The length of the CDR3 is 15 residues. Germline CDR1 MDHEN, CDR2 SYDVKM. The CDR3 DNA reads as TGTGCCAGCAGTGTCCCGGGACAGGGGGCCCACGAGCAGTACTTC. It translates to CASSVPGQGAHEQYF.

CDR3 loop: CASSLKWGPDYEQYF. CDR3 nucleotide sequence: TGTGCCAGCAGCCTAAAGTGGGGGCCCGACTACGAGCAGTACTTC. The chain has TRBV7-2 and TRBJ2-7; D is perhaps TRBD1 (6 bases). The CDR3 has 15 residues. Trimming shortened V by 5 bases and J by 3 bases, and 17 bases separated the two germline ends. The germline gives CDR1 SGHTA, CDR2 FQGNSA.

The rearrangement links TRBV7-2 to TRBJ2-7, with D tentatively TRBD1 (6 bases). Trimming shortened V by 5 bases and J by 5 bases, and 19 bases separated the two germline ends. Germline V gene lookup returns CDR1 SGHTA and CDR2 FQGNSA. The CDR3 runs 15 residues. The CDR3 here is CASSLHLGQMDEQYF. CDR3 DNA sequence: TGTGCCAGCAGCCTCCACCTAGGACAGATGGACGAGCAGTACTTC.

This clone has more than one count but fewer than ten. The chain has TRBV19 and TRBJ2-5; 9 bases agree with TRBD1. Germline-derived CDR1 and CDR2 are LNHDA and SQIVND (reference sequence). This CDR3 has 17 amino acids. V shed 3 bases and J 3 bases; nucleotides not matched to a gene: 11. CDR3 in amino acids: CASSILPGQGLEETQYF. CDR3 bases: TGTGCCAGTAGTATCCTTCCGGGACAGGGTTTGGAAGAGACCCAGTACTTC.

The chain carries TRBV7-9 and TRBJ2-1; D perhaps matches TRBD1 (5 bases). Germline V CDR1 and CDR2: SEHNR, FQNEAQ (reference sequence). This CDR3 has 15 residues. Trimming removed 4 bases from V and 10 bases from J, with 20 bases in between. The CDR3 protein is CASSYLHRPPGEQFF. The DNA of the CDR3 is TGTGCCAGCAGCTACCTACACAGGCCTCCCGGGGAGCAGTTCTTC.

J is TRBJ2-1 and V is TRBV11-2; no definite D call. Germline V gives CDR1 SGHAT, CDR2 FQNNGV. The V end lost 7 bases, the J end lost 1 base, and 8 bases lay between the germline ends. This CDR3 has 13 residues. The CDR3 nucleotides read TGTGCCAGCAAGAACTCGTCCTACAATGAGCAGTTCTTC. It is translated as CASKNSSYNEQFF.